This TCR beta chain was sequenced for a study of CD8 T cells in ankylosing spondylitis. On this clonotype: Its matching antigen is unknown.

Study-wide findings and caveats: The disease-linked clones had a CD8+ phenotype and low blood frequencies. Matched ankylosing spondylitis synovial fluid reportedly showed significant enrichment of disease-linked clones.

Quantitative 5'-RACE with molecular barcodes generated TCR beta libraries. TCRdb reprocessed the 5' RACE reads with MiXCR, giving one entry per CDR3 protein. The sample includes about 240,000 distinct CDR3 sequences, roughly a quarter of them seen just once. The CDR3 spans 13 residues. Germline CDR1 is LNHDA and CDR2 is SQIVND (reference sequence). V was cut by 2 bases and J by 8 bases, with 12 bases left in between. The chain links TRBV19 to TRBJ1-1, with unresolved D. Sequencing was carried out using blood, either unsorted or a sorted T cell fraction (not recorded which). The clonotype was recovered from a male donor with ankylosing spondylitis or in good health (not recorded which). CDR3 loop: CASSIRYAAEAFF. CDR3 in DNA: TGTGCCAGTAGTATAAGGTACGCCGCCGAAGCTTTCTTT.